What follows are 27 T cell receptor beta chains derived from one specimen sequenced in a study of T cell changes during pregnancy in multiple sclerosis. Data came from immunoSEQ multiplex PCR; TCRdb stores just in-frame clones and leaves some out. The repertoire has some 60,000 clones, roughly nine tenths of them found once; the top ten carry roughly 0.76%. The sample in question was CD4+ T cells from peripheral blood mononuclear cells, obtained in the first trimester of pregnancy. The origin of the receptors is a female donor with multiple sclerosis, enrolled in a pregnancy study.

CDR3 loop: CASSVSGARTEAFF. For the CDR3, the DNA is TGTGCCAGCAGCGTATCAGGGGCTAGAACTGAAGCTTTCTTT. This chain uses TRBV9 with TRBJ1-1; a weak D match, TRBD1 (6 bases). This CDR3 contains 14 residues. V dropped 1 base and J dropped 5 bases, with 12 bases sitting between them. Germline lookup yields CDR1 SGDLS and CDR2 YYNGEE.

Turning to this clone: Other DNA sequences of this sample code for an identical CDR3. The CDR3 DNA is TGTGCCAGCAGCTTGTGGAGGACAGGGGGTCGGAATCAGCCCCAGCATTTT. Its translation: CASSLWRTGGRNQPQHF. The rearrangement links TRBV5-6 to TRBJ1-5, with 10 positions matching TRBD1. V gave up 1 base and J gave up 4 bases; unmatched junction bases: 8. Germline V gene data show CDR1 as SGHDT and CDR2 as YYEEEE. The CDR3 length is 17 residues. Together with reference TRBV5-6 and TRBJ1-5, the CDR3 gives the full variable domain: DAGVTQSPTHLIKTRGQQVTLRCSPKSGHDTVSWYQQALGQGPQFIFQYYEEEERQRGNFPDRFSGHQFPNYSSELNVNALLLGDSALYLCASSLWRTGGRNQPQHFGDGTRLSIL.

CDR3 sequence: CASSPQGANGYTF. Written as DNA, the CDR3 is TGTGCCAGCTCACCACAGGGGGCGAATGGCTACACCTTC. The chain combines TRBV18 with TRBJ1-2, with 7 bases lining up with TRBD1. The germline V gene has CDR1 KGHSH and CDR2 LQKENI. Trimming took 1 base from V and 6 from J; bases not matched to a gene: 2. The CDR3 extends over 13 amino acids.

The gene calls are TRBV7-6 and TRBJ2-2; a weak D match, TRBD1 (5 bases). The CDR3 is 16 residues long. V dropped 1 base and J dropped 3 bases, with 12 bases sitting between them. Germline V gene data show CDR1 as SGHVS and CDR2 as FNYEAQ. The CDR3 sequence is CASSLGTGLYTGELFF. Written as DNA, the CDR3 is TGTGCCAGCAGCTTAGGAACAGGATTGTACACCGGGGAGCTGTTTTTT.

J is TRBJ1-3 and V is TRBV18; D gene ambiguous. V lost 3 bases, J lost 4 bases, and 19 bases lay in between. CDR1 and CDR2 (germline): KGHSH, LQKENI. The CDR3 length is 17 residues. CDR3 in amino acids: CASSPGSPSTTGNTIYF. In nucleotides, the CDR3 is TGTGCCAGCTCACCCGGATCACCCTCAACGACAGGAAACACCATATATTTT.

This chain links TRBV10-1 with TRBJ2-7; tentatively, D is TRBD1 (6 bases). The CDR3 loop spans 15 amino acids. Trimming removed 3 bases from V and 5 bases from J, with 17 bases in between. Germline loops: CDR1 WNHNN, CDR2 SYGVQD (reference sequence). DNA for the CDR3: TGCGCCAGCAGTGATTTTAACACAGGGTTAGACGAGCAGTACTTC. Translating gives CASSDFNTGLDEQYF.

This rearrangement joins TRBV9 to TRBJ1-2, with TRBD1 matching over 7 bases. Germline V lookup: CDR1 SGDLS, CDR2 YYNGEE. This CDR3 spans 12 amino acids. V shed 10 bases and J 7 bases; nucleotides not matched to a gene: 10. The CDR3 region is CAVTGVLCGYTF. The CDR3 DNA is TGTGCCGTTACAGGGGTCCTCTGTGGCTACACCTTC.

V usage is TRBV5-1 and J usage is TRBJ2-3, with 7 bases fitting TRBD2. The CDR3 has 15 amino acids. V shed 0 bases and J 1 base; nucleotides not matched to a gene: 2. Germline assignment: CDR1 SGHRS and CDR2 YFSETQ. CDR3 protein: CASSLGGRGTDTQYF. The CDR3 DNA sequence: TGCGCCAGCAGCTTGGGGGGGAGGGGCACAGATACGCAGTATTTT.

The V and J genes are TRBV5-6 and TRBJ1-2; no clear D. CDR1 and CDR2 from the germline V gene are SGHDT and YYEEEE. The V end lost 0 bases, the J end lost 4 bases, and 22 bases lay between the germline ends. The CDR3 has 18 amino acids. The DNA of the CDR3 is TGTGCCAGCAGCTTGGGAGAAACCCGGGCCGCCCGGGGCTATGGCTACACCTTC. Amino acids: CASSLGETRAARGYGYTF.

The chain carries TRBV11-1 and TRBJ2-3; TRBD2 is a possible D gene (6 bases). CDR3 length: 16 residues. The V end lost 2 bases, the J end lost 5 bases, and 17 bases lay between the germline ends. Per germline, CDR1 SGHAT and CDR2 FQDESV (reference sequence). The CDR3 DNA follows: TGTGCCAGCAGCTTAACCGTGACCCCGGGGGTAGATACGCAGTATTTT. This codes for CASSLTVTPGVDTQYF. Full variable domain (rest looked up from reference TRBV11-1 and TRBJ2-3): EAEVAQSPRYKITEKSQAVAFWCDPISGHATLYWYRQILGQGPELLVQFQDESVVDDSQLPKDRFSAERLKGVDSTLKIQPAELGDSAMYLCASSLTVTPGVDTQYFGPGTRLTVL.

V and J are TRBV7-2 and TRBJ2-4; D uncertain. Germline assignment: CDR1 SGHTA and CDR2 FQGNSA. This CDR3 spans 14 amino acids. With 2 bases removed from V and 0 bases from J, the gap between germline ends came to 5 bases. For the CDR3, the DNA is TGTGCCAGCAGCTTAATACTAGCCAAAAACATTCAGTACTTC. It encodes CASSLILAKNIQYF.

The V call is TRBV18, the J call TRBJ2-1; perhaps TRBD1 as D (6 bases). The ends were cut back, 6 bases at V and 9 bases at J, with 12 bases in the middle. Germline values: CDR1 KGHSH, CDR2 LQKENI. This CDR3 contains 12 residues. The CDR3 loop reads CASSRLGGEQFF. The DNA of the CDR3 is TGTGCCAGCTCCCGCCTAGGGGGTGAGCAGTTCTTC.

J is TRBJ2-2 and V is TRBV10-3, with TRBD2 matching over 7 bases. The CDR3 has 14 residues. Germline loops: CDR1 ENHRY, CDR2 SYGVKD. J lost 8 bases, V lost 10 bases, and 13 bases had no gene match. DNA for the CDR3: TGTGCCACCCAGCCGACCGGGGGGATAGGGGAGCTGTTTTTT. The encoded protein is CATQPTGGIGELFF.

This chain connects TRBV4-3 to TRBJ1-2; D call uncertain. This CDR3 contains 15 residues. Germline V gene lookup returns CDR1 LGHNA and CDR2 YSLEER. V lost 2 bases and J lost 7, with 17 bases in between. The CDR3 loop reads CASSQLRRGPGGYTF. The CDR3 DNA sequence: TGCGCCAGCAGCCAACTCCGGCGAGGGCCAGGTGGCTACACCTTC.

V usage is TRBV7-9 and J usage is TRBJ2-2, with a tentative D call TRBD1 (6 bases). This CDR3 is 15 amino acids long. The V end was cut by 9 bases, the J end by 0 bases, with 14 bases between. Germline CDR1 SEHNR, CDR2 FQNEAQ (reference sequence). CDR3 in DNA: TGTGCCAGGAGAGGGGACAACGCGAACACCGGGGAGCTGTTTTTT. Translating it yields CARRGDNANTGELFF.

The V call is TRBV7-3, the J call TRBJ2-3, with D maybe TRBD2 (6 bases). CDR3 length: 14 residues. Trimming removed 4 bases from V and 0 bases from J, with 8 bases in between. Germline V gene sequence: CDR1 SGHTA, CDR2 FQGTGA. Here the CDR3 DNA reads TGTGCCAGCAGCTCTGGGACTAGCACAGATACGCAGTATTTT. As protein: CASSSGTSTDTQYF.

This chain uses TRBV9 with TRBJ2-2; 13 nucleotides align to TRBD2. CDR1 SGDLS and CDR2 YYNGEE come from the germline V gene. This CDR3 is 16 amino acids long. Unmatched junction bases numbered 6, after V lost 4 bases and J lost 6 bases. The CDR3, as DNA: TGTGCCAGCAGCCCCCGACTAGCGGGGGGTCCCGGGGAGCTGTTTTTT. Amino acids: CASSPRLAGGPGELFF.

The chain carries TRBV9 and TRBJ1-2, with 8 bases aligning to TRBD1. The CDR3 loop spans 15 amino acids. With 2 bases clipped from V and 2 bases from J, the junction kept 5 bases outside the gene matches. Germline V gene data show CDR1 as SGDLS and CDR2 as YYNGEE. As DNA, the CDR3 is TGTGCCAGCAGCGTCTACGACAGGGGAAACTATGGCTACACCTTC. It translates to CASSVYDRGNYGYTF.

This sequence joins TRBV5-8 and TRBJ2-5; 13 bases agree with TRBD2. The CDR3 sequence is 16 residues long. V dropped 0 bases and J dropped 1; count of bases not matched to a gene: 0. Per germline, CDR1 SGHTS and CDR2 YDEGEE. Here the CDR3 DNA reads TGTGCCAGCAGCTTGGGACTAGCGGGGGGCCAAGAGACCCAGTACTTC. Encoded protein: CASSLGLAGGQETQYF.

CDR3: CASSYRAMNTEAFF. DNA for the CDR3: TGTGCCAGCAGCTACAGGGCCATGAACACTGAAGCTTTCTTT. The genes are TRBV7-3 and TRBJ1-1; D perhaps matches TRBD1 (6 bases). Deletions cut 4 bases from V and 0 bases from J, with 9 bases between. The CDR3 loop spans 14 amino acids. Germline CDR1 is SGHTA and CDR2 is FQGTGA.

This chain uses TRBV18 with TRBJ1-5, with TRBD1 matching 7 bases. The CDR3 length is 15 residues. The germline V gene encodes CDR1 KGHSH and CDR2 LQKENI. V was pared by 3 bases and J by 2 bases, with 4 bases of the junction left unmatched. CDR3 residues: CASSPFGQGNQPQHF. CDR3 coding DNA: TGTGCCAGCTCACCCTTCGGACAGGGCAATCAGCCCCAGCATTTT.

The gene calls are TRBV6-5 and TRBJ1-2; D remains ambiguous. Deletions cut 2 bases from V and 8 bases from J, with 15 bases between. Germline values: CDR1 MNHEY, CDR2 SVGAGI. The CDR3 sequence is 14 residues long. The CDR3 protein is CASSYAPRAGGYTF. In DNA, the CDR3 is TGTGCCAGCAGTTACGCCCCGCGGGCGGGGGGCTACACCTTC.

The rearrangement joins TRBV6-5 to TRBJ1-5; 7 bases are shared with TRBD1. Germline V CDR1 and CDR2: MNHEY, SVGAGI. The junction had 7 bases not matched to a gene; V was cut back by 7 bases and J by 4 bases. This CDR3 contains 14 residues. CDR3 coding DNA: TGTGCCAGCAAGAATAGCAGGGGGAATCAGCCCCAGCATTTT. Translating it yields CASKNSRGNQPQHF.

The CDR3 here is CASSLEAVTSTGGYTF. The CDR3 region has the DNA TGTGCCAGCAGCTTGGAGGCCGTAACCTCCACGGGTGGCTACACCTTC. The chain combines TRBV7-8 with TRBJ1-2; D gene uncertain. This CDR3 spans 16 amino acids. V was pared by 3 bases and J by 7 bases, with 21 bases between. CDR1 is SGHVS and CDR2 is FQNEAQ in the germline V gene.

The chain recombines TRBV19 with TRBJ1-5; D is ambiguous. Germline values: CDR1 LNHDA, CDR2 SQIVND (reference sequence). V was clipped by 3 bases and J by 1 base, with 10 bases between them. The CDR3 consists of 15 residues. The CDR3: CASSMRAGSNQPQHF. The CDR3 DNA reads as TGTGCCAGTAGTATGAGGGCGGGGAGCAATCAGCCCCAGCATTTT.

The rearrangement uses TRBV4-1 and TRBJ1-1; D gene uncertain. Deletions cut 1 base from V and 0 bases from J, with 9 bases between. Germline V lookup: CDR1 MGHRA, CDR2 YSYEKL. There are 15 residues in the CDR3. The CDR3 reads CASSQVTHLNTEAFF. The CDR3 coding sequence is TGCGCCAGCAGCCAAGTTACCCACTTGAACACTGAAGCTTTCTTT.

The chain has TRBV6-5 and TRBJ2-5; maybe TRBD1 (5 bases). Germline V CDR1 and CDR2: MNHEY, SVGAGI. This CDR3 is built from 14 residues. Trimming took 5 bases from V and 4 from J, leaving 14 bases between them. The CDR3 nucleotides read TGTGCCAGCAGTACGTCCGACAGAGTAGAGACCCAGTACTTC. This gives the protein CASSTSDRVETQYF.